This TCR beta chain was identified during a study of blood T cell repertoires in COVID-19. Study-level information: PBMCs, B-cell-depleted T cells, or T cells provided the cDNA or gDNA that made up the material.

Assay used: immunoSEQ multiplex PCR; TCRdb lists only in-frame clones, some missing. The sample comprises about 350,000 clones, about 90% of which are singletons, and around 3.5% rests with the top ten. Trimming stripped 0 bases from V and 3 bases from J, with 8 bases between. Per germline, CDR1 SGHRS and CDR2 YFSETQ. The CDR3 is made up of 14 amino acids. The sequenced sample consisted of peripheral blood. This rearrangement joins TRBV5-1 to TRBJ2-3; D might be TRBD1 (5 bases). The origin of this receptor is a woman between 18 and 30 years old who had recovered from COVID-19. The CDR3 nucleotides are TGCGCCAGCAGCTTGGGACAGAGAACAGATACGCAGTATTTT. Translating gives CASSLGQRTDTQYF.